Sequencing of this T cell receptor (beta chain) was carried out in a study of blood T cell repertoires in COVID-19. Across the whole study: PBMCs, B-cell-depleted T cells, or T cells provided the cDNA or gDNA that made up the material.

Germline CDR1 reads LNHDA; CDR2 reads SQIVND (reference sequence). J lost 7 bases, V lost 5 bases, and 7 bases had no gene match. CDR3 size: 14 residues. Some clones are missing from TCRdb's copy, which holds only in-frame ones; the method was immunoSEQ multiplex PCR. The data show roughly 410,000 clones, around 87% seen once. In Seattle, patients joined the study during active infection and were tracked longitudinally. Sequences were obtained from peripheral blood. This TCR was recovered from a woman between 55 and 75 years old with COVID-19, enrolled during active disease. The V call is TRBV19, the J call TRBJ1-3; 8 positions agree with TRBD1. CDR3 loop: CASSRTGQGNTIYF. CDR3 nucleotides: TGTGCCAGTAGTCGGACCGGACAGGGCAACACCATATATTTT. Using reference TRBV19 and TRBJ1-3 for the parts outside the CDR3, the full variable domain is DGGITQSPKYLFRKEGQNVTLSCEQNLNHDAMYWYRQDPGQGLRLIYYSQIVNDFQKGDIAEGYSVSREKKESFPLTVTSAQKNPTAFYLCASSRTGQGNTIYFGEGSWLTVV.